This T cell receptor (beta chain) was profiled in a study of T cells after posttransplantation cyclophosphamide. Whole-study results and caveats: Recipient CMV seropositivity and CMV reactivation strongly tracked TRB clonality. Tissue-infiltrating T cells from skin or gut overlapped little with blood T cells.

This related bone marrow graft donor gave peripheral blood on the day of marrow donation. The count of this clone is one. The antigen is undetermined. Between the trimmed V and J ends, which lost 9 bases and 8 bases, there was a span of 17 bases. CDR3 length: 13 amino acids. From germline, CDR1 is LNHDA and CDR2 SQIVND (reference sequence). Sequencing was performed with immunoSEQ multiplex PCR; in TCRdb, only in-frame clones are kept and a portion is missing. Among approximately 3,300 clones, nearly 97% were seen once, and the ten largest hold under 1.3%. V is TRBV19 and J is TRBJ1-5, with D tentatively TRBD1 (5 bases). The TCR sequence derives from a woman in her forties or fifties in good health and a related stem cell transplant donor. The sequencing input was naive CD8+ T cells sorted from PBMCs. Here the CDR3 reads CASIPDEGEPQHF. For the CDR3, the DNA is TGTGCCAGCATCCCCGATGAAGGGGAGCCCCAGCATTTT.